This TCR beta chain is from a study of T-cell memory formation after mild COVID-19. The wider study: The study found TCR clusters largely donor specific. Study-level results: There was no confirmation that second-wave clones peaking on day 37 were SARS-CoV-2 specific. CD4+ bias marked clones expanding day 15 to 37, unlike balanced contracting clones.

TCRdb re-analysed the 5' RACE reads in MiXCR, keeping a single row per CDR3 protein. The repertoire holds around 300,000 distinct CDR3 sequences, approximately 19% seen once, with 23% in the top ten. A word on this clonotype: The antigen is not known.

The CDR3 contains 14 residues. In germline, CDR1 is DFQATT, CDR2 SNEGSKA (reference sequence). The V end lost 3 bases, the J end lost 9 bases, and 15 bases lay between the germline ends. The origin of this receptor is a man between 18 and 35 years old who had mild COVID-19 (a few samples of this study predate the infection). Cell type and time point are not known. Input material: PBMCs or a T cell subset sorted from them (not recorded which). The genes are TRBV20-1 and TRBJ1-6; weak D call: TRBD1 (5 bases). The CDR3 sequence is CSASRGGISSPLHF. In DNA, the CDR3 is TGCAGTGCTAGCCGGGGGGGGATCTCTTCACCCCTCCACTTT.